These T cell receptor beta chains were read from a single sample in a study of control samples from healthy donors and cancer patients. TCRdb keeps only in-frame clones here, not all; method: immunoSEQ multiplex PCR. This repertoire shows hundreds of thousands of clones, roughly 82% found once; its top ten account for about 14%. The specimen sequenced was PBMCs. The source is a woman aged 55-70 years with lung cancer. The CDR3 runs from the conserved cysteine through the conserved F or W.

V gene: TRBV12-3/TRBV12-4; J gene: TRBJ1-2; CDR3 protein: CASSWGRNGYTF
V gene: TRBV5-1; J gene: TRBJ2-7; CDR3 protein: CASSPGRYYEQYF
V gene: TRBV7-2; J gene: TRBJ2-3; CDR3 protein: CASSSYPPNPAAHTDTQYF
V gene: TRBV18; J gene: TRBJ2-1; CDR3 protein: CASSFGLAGVRYNEQFF
V gene: TRBV5-6; J gene: TRBJ1-2; CDR3 protein: CASSPTATNYGYTF
V gene: TRBV5-1; J gene: TRBJ2-5; CDR3 protein: CASGGVSGQETQYF
V gene: TRBV19; J gene: TRBJ2-7; CDR3 protein: CASSFSGESSYEQYF
V gene: TRBV5-6; J gene: TRBJ2-7; CDR3 protein: CASSLGQGNHEQYF
V gene: TRBV3-1/TRBV3-2; J gene: TRBJ2-7; CDR3 protein: CASNAGTYEQYF
V gene: TRBV19; J gene: TRBJ2-7; CDR3 protein: CASSISPGVYEQYF
V gene: TRBV10-3; J gene: TRBJ2-1; CDR3 protein: CAIGKNRGDYNEQFF
V gene: TRBV20-1; J gene: TRBJ1-1; CDR3 protein: CSVGYTEAFF